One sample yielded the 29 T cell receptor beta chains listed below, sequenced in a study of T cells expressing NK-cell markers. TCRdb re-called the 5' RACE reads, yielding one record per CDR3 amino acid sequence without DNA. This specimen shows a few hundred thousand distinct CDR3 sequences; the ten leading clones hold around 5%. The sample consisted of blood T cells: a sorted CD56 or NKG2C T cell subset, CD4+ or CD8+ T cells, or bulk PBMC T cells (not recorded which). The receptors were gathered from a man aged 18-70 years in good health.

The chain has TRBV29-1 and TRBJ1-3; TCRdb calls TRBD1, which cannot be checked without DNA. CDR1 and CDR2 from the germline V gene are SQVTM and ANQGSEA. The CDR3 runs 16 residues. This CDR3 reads CSVDLTERYSGNTIYF.

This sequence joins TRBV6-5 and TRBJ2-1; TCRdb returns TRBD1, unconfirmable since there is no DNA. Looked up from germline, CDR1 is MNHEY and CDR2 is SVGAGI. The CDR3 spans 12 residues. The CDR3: CASTSPTGGQFF.

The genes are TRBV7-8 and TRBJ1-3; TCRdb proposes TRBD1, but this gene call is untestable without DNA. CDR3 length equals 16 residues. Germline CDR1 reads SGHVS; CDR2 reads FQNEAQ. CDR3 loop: CASSLRDRGSGNTIYF.

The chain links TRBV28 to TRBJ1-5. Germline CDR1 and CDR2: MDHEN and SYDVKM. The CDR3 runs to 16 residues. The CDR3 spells CASSAIGGDGNQPQHF.

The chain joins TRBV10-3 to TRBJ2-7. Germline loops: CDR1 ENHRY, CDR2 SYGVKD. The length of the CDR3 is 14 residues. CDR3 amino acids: CAISETRRVYEQYF.

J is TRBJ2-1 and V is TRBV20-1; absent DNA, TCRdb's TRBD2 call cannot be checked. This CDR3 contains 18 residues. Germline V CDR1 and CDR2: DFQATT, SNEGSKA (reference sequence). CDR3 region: CSARGGTSGVTNYNEQFF.

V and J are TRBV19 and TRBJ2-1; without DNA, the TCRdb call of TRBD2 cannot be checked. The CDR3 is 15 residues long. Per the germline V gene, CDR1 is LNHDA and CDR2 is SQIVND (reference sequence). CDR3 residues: CASSTERGRYNEQFF.

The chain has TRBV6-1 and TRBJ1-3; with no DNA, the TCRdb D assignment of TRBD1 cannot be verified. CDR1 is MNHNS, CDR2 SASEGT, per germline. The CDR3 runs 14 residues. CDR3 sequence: CASSPRTEGNTIYF.

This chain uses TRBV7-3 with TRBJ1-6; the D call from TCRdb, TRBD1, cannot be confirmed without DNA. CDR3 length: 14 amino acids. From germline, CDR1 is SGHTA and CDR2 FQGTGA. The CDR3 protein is CASSYGTANSPLHF. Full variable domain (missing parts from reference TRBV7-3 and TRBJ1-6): GAGVSQTPSNKVTEKGKYVELRCDPISGHTALYWYRQSLGQGPEFLIYFQGTGAADDSGLPNDRFFAVRPEGSVSTLKIQRTERGDSAVYLCASSYGTANSPLHFGNGTRLTVT.

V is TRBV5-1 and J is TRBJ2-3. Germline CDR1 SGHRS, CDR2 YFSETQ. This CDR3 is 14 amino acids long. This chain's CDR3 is CASRMARVLDTQYF.

Here the CDR3 reads CASSSGTVSGNTIYF. J is TRBJ1-3 and V is TRBV28; absent DNA, TCRdb's TRBD1 call cannot be checked. Looked up from germline, CDR1 is MDHEN and CDR2 is SYDVKM. This CDR3 spans 15 amino acids.

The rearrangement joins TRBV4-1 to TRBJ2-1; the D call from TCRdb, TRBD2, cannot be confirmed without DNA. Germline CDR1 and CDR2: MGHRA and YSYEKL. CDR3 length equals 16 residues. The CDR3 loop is CASSQGVLVPYNEQFF.

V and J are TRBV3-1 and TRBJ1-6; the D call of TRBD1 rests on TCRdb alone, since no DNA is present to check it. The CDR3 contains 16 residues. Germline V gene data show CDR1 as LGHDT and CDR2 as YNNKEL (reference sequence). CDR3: CASSQTTGIRNSPLHF.

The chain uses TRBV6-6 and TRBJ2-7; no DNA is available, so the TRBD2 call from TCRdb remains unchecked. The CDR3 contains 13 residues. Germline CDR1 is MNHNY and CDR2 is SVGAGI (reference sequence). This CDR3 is CASASGDSYEQYF.

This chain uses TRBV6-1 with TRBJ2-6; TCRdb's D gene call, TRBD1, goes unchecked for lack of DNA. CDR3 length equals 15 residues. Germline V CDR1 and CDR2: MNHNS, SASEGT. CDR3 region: CASRKDRAGANVLTF.

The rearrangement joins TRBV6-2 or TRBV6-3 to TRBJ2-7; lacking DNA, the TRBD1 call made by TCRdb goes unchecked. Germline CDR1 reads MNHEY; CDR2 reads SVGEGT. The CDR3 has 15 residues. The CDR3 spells CASSYELGATYEQYF.

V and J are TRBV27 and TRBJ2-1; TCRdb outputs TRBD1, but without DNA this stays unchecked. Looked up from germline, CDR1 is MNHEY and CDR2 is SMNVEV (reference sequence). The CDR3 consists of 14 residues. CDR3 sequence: CASSPGSHGDEQFF.

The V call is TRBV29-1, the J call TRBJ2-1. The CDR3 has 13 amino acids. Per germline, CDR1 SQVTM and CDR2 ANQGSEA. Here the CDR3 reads CSLRNGSYNEQFF.

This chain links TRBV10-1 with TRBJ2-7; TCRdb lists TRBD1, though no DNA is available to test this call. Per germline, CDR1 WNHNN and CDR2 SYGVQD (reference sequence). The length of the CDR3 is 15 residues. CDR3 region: CASQDSLPSFYEQYF.

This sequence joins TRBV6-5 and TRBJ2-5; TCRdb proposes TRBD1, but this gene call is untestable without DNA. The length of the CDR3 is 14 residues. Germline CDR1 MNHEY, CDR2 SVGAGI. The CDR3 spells CASSYRTGLETQYF.

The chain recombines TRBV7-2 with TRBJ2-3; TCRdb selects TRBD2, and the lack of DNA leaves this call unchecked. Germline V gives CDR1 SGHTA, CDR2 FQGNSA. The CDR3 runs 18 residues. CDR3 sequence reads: CASSLARLAGGPTDTQYF.

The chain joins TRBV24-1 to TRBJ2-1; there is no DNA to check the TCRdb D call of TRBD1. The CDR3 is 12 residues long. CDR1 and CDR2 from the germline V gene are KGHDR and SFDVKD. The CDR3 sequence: CATSANRVEQFF.

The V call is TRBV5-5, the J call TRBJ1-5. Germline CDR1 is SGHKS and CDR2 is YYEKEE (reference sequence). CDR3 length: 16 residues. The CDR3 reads CASSRLVGNSNQPQHF.

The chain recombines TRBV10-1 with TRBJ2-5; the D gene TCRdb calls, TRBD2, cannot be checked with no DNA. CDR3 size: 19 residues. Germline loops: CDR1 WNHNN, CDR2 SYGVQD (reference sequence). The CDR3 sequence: CASTDGLAGELPTKETQYF.

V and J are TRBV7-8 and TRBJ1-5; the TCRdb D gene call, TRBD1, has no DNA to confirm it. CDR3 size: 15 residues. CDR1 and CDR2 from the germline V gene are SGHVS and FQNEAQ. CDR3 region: CASSLSHRGNQPQHF.

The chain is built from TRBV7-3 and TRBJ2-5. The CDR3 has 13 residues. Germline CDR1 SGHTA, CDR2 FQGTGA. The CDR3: CASSLHLGETQYF.

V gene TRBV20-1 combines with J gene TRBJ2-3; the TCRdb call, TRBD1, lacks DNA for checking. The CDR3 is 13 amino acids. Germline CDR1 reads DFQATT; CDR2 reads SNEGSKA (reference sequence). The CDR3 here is CSAWDRGSNTQYF.

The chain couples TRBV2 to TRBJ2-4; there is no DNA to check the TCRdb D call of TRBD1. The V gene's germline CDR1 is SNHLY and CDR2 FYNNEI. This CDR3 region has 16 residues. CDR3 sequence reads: CASSDHVLSGVIIQYF. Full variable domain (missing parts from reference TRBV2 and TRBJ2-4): EPEVTQTPSHQVTQMGQEVILRCVPISNHLYFYWYRQILGQKVEFLVSFYNNEISEKSEIFDDQFSVERPDGSNFTLKIRSTKLEDSAMYFCASSDHVLSGVIIQYFGAGTRLSVL.

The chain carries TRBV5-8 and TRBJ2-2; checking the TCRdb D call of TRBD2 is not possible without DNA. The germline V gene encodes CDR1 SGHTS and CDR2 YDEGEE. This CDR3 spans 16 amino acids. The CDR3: CASSFQRGFTTGELFF.